A selection of T cell receptor beta chains follows, all from one sample in a study of T cell responses to AZD1222 COVID-19 vaccine. Using immunoSEQ multiplex PCR, the repertoire was profiled, and TCRdb retains in-frame clones only, with some absent. The table records approximately 180,000 clones, roughly 92% of them present only once. The sample consisted of peripheral blood, taken on day 0 of AZD1222 vaccination. These receptors all come from an adult in good health. Each CDR3 is given with its conserved first and last residue. A D gene is named only where the DNA matches it firmly. Size is stated for part of the rows, as once, few or many counts, or as a class when the clone is expanded.

v_gene	d_gene	abundance	j_gene	CDR3nt	CDR3aa
TRBV4-3	NA	NA	TRBJ2-2	TGCGCCAGCAGCCAAGATCACCGATTAGGTACCGGGGAGCTGTTTTTT	CASSQDHRLGTGELFF
TRBV14	NA	NA	TRBJ1-2	TGTGCCAGCAGCCAAGGTACGACTCGAGGTGGCTACACCTTC	CASSQGTTRGGYTF
TRBV18	NA	NA	TRBJ1-6	TGTGCCAGCTCACCAGATTTAAACTATTCACCCCTCCACTTT	CASSPDLNYSPLHF
TRBV6-6	TRBD1	NA	TRBJ1-2	TGTGCCAGCACCCAGACAGGGGTGGACTATGGCTACACCTTC	CASTQTGVDYGYTF
TRBV6-2/TRBV6-3	TRBD1	NA	TRBJ2-3	TGTGCCAGCAGATACGACCAGGGCGTCTTCAGGGGGGATACGCAGTATTTT	CASRYDQGVFRGDTQYF
TRBV7-2	TRBD2	NA	TRBJ2-5	TGTGCCAGCAGCTTACAGCGGGGCCAAGAGACCCAGTACTTC	CASSLQRGQETQYF
TRBV2	NA	NA	TRBJ1-1	TGTGCCAGCAGCGAAAGAGCAGGGTACACTGAAGCTTTCTTT	CASSERAGYTEAFF
TRBV11-2	TRBD1	NA	TRBJ2-3	TGTGCCAGCAGTTCTGGACAGGCGAGTAGCACAGATACGCAGTATTTT	CASSSGQASSTDTQYF
TRBV28	NA	NA	TRBJ1-1	TGTGCCAGCAGTTCGGCTCGGGGACACCGAGTATGGGTCACTGAAGCTTTCTTT	CASSSARGHRVWVTEAFF
TRBV3-1/TRBV3-2	TRBD1	NA	TRBJ1-4	TGTGCCAGCAGCTCTCAGGGGGGGGCCTTTCTCCAAAAACTGTTTTTT	CASSSQGGAFLQKLFF
TRBV29-1	TRBD1	NA	TRBJ1-4	TGCAGCGTGCAAACAGGGGGAGGGTATGAAAAACTGTTTTTT	CSVQTGGGYEKLFF
TRBV9	TRBD1	once	TRBJ2-3	TGTGCCAGCAGCGTGCGGGACAGGGGGGCGGCGGATACGCAGTATTTT	CASSVRDRGAADTQYF
TRBV7-9	NA	NA	TRBJ1-1	TGTGCCAGCAGCTACGATCAGGGTTCGAGCACTGAAGCTTTCTTT	CASSYDQGSSTEAFF
TRBV30	NA	NA	TRBJ1-5	TGTGCCTGGAGTGCTAATAGCAATCAGCCCCAGCATTTT	CAWSANSNQPQHF
TRBV19	TRBD2	NA	TRBJ2-7	TGTGCCAGTAAGGGGACTAGCGGGACTCAGCAGTACTTC	CASKGTSGTQQYF
TRBV24-1	TRBD2	NA	TRBJ2-1	TGTGCCACCAGTGATGGGACTAGCGGGAGTCGAAATGAGCAGTTCTTC	CATSDGTSGSRNEQFF
TRBV29-1	TRBD1	NA	TRBJ1-2	TGCAGCGTTGAAGAGGGGTCCAGGGGGCCATCTTATGGCTACACCTTC	CSVEEGSRGPSYGYTF
TRBV7-8	NA	NA	TRBJ1-2	TGTGCCAGCAGCCCACTGCGGTGGGGGCAAAGAAACTATGGCTACACCTTC	CASSPLRWGQRNYGYTF
TRBV6-2/TRBV6-3	NA	NA	TRBJ2-3	TGTGCCAGCAGTTACTCCGGGGCCATAAGCACAGATACGCAGTATTTT	CASSYSGAISTDTQYF
TRBV12-3/TRBV12-4	NA	NA	TRBJ1-4	TGTGCCAGCAGTTTGAGGAACAATGAAAAACTGTTTTTT	CASSLRNNEKLFF
TRBV6-1	TRBD1	NA	TRBJ2-1	TGTGCCAGCAGTGAATCTTTAGGACAGGGGGGCAATGAGCAGTTCTTC	CASSESLGQGGNEQFF
TRBV7-9	NA	NA	TRBJ2-7	TGTGCCAGCAGCTCCACCGGTTCCTGGGAGCAGTACTTC	CASSSTGSWEQYF
TRBV4-1	TRBD2	NA	TRBJ2-7	TGCGCCAGCAGCTTCACAGCGGGAGGGCCTTACGAGCAGTACTTC	CASSFTAGGPYEQYF
TRBV7-8	NA	NA	TRBJ2-3	TGTGCCAGCAGCTTCAGCCAATGGGTTGCCGGAACTTACACAGATACGCAGTATTTT	CASSFSQWVAGTYTDTQYF
TRBV6-6	NA	NA	TRBJ1-2	TGTGCCAGCGGATCCTTTGTAGTTTCCTATGGCTACACCTTC	CASGSFVVSYGYTF
TRBV5-6	NA	NA	TRBJ2-2	TGTGCCAGCAGCCCGCGAGTACTTAACACCGGGGAGCTGTTTTTT	CASSPRVLNTGELFF
TRBV5-6	NA	NA	TRBJ1-5	TGTGCCAGCAGCGGGGGAGTAGGGCCCCAGCATTTT	CASSGGVGPQHF
TRBV5-1	NA	NA	TRBJ2-1	TGCGCCAGCAGCAGGAGTACCCAGGACCCCTACAATGAGCAGTTCTTC	CASSRSTQDPYNEQFF
TRBV7-9	NA	NA	TRBJ1-6	TGTGCCAGCAGCGATAGCTCCTATAATTCACCCCTCCACTTT	CASSDSSYNSPLHF
TRBV19	NA	NA	TRBJ1-5	TGTGCCAGTAGTCGGGGGTCCAATCAGCCCCAGCATTTT	CASSRGSNQPQHF
TRBV20-1	NA	NA	TRBJ2-1	TGCAGTGCTAGAGGCGGCCGTGAGCAGTTCTTC	CSARGGREQFF
TRBV7-2	NA	NA	TRBJ1-2	TGTGCCAGCAGCCCCCGGGACGGATCCTACTATGGCTACACCTTC	CASSPRDGSYYGYTF
TRBV6-5	NA	NA	TRBJ1-4	TGTGCCAGCAGTCCCGGGACGGGGGGTTATGAAAAACTGTTTTTT	CASSPGTGGYEKLFF
TRBV18	NA	once	TRBJ2-6	TGTGCCAGCTCACCTCCTATGGGGGGCGCTGGGGCCAACGTCCTGACTTTC	CASSPPMGGAGANVLTF
TRBV7-2	TRBD1	NA	TRBJ2-1	TGTGCCAGCAGGGACAGACAGGGGGGCAATGAGCAGTTCTTC	CASRDRQGGNEQFF
TRBV19	NA	NA	TRBJ1-4	TGTGCCAGTAGTATTATTGGGGCGGGGAAACTGTTTTTT	CASSIIGAGKLFF
TRBV6-5	NA	NA	TRBJ1-2	TGTGCCAGCGGCCAGGGACATCGTAACTATGGCTACACCTTC	CASGQGHRNYGYTF
TRBV28	TRBD1	NA	TRBJ1-5	TGTGCCAGCAGTCCACGGGACAGGGGGTTTCAGCCCCAGCATTTT	CASSPRDRGFQPQHF
TRBV15	NA	NA	TRBJ1-5	TGTGCCACCAGCAGGATGGGTAGCAATCAGCCCCAGCATTTT	CATSRMGSNQPQHF
TRBV28	NA	NA	TRBJ1-2	TGTGCCAGCAGTTTATCGATAGTCTATGGCTACACCTTC	CASSLSIVYGYTF
TRBV10-3	TRBD1	few	TRBJ1-6	TGTGCCATCAGTGAGTCATCCGGGACAGGGTCTGCTTCTCCACCCCTCCACTTT	CAISESSGTGSASPPLHF
TRBV10-3	NA	NA	TRBJ2-7	TGTGCCATCAGTGAGTCTATTAGCAGGGCCTACGAGCAGTACTTC	CAISESISRAYEQYF
TRBV10-1	TRBD2	NA	TRBJ2-2	TGCGCCAGCAGTAAGGGACTAGCGGGAGGGCGGACCGGGGAGCTGTTTTTT	CASSKGLAGGRTGELFF
TRBV19	NA	NA	TRBJ2-7	TGTGCCAGTAGCCCGACAGAGATATCCCTTCCTCAGCACTTC	CASSPTEISLPQHF
TRBV18	NA	few	TRBJ1-2	TGTGCCAGCTCAACGGATTCTAACTATGGCTACACCTTC	CASSTDSNYGYTF
TRBV4-2	TRBD1	NA	TRBJ1-5	TGTGCCAGCAGCCACGGGACAGGGTTCCTCAATCAGCCCCAGCATTTT	CASSHGTGFLNQPQHF
TRBV7-9	NA	NA	TRBJ1-5	TGTGCCAGCAGCTTAAGCAGTAGCAATCAGCCCCAGCATTTT	CASSLSSSNQPQHF
TRBV7-9	TRBD2	once	TRBJ2-3	TGTGCCAGCAGCTTAGGTGGGACTAGCGGGGGCACAGATACGCAGTATTTT	CASSLGGTSGGTDTQYF
TRBV4-2	NA	few	TRBJ1-2	TGTGCCAGCAGCCAAGTAGGAGGGTATGGCTATGGCTACACCTTC	CASSQVGGYGYGYTF
TRBV7-2	NA	NA	TRBJ1-2	TGTGCCAGCAGCTTCACAAGCGCGGGTGTTCGGGGAGAACTCAGTGGCTACACCTTC	CASSFTSAGVRGELSGYTF
TRBV28	TRBD2	NA	TRBJ2-1	TGTGCCAGCAAACCGGGGGGGCCTAATGAGCAGTTCTTC	CASKPGGPNEQFF
TRBV7-9	NA	once	TRBJ1-1	TGTGCCAGCACCCCTCAACTGCCAGGGCGAGGGACTGAAGCTTTCTTT	CASTPQLPGRGTEAFF